The 3 T cell receptor beta chains below all came from one sample that was sequenced in a study of cytomegalovirus exposure and HLA in healthy donors (dated by TCRdb to the late 2010s). The library was prepared using the immunoSEQ multiplex PCR assay. For the multiplex PCR, a mixture combining 60 forward primers for TCR Vbeta segments and 13 reverse primers for TCR Jbeta segments was used. TCRdb took over this immuneACCESS table, retaining in-frame rearrangements with V and J assigned. Such tables are incomplete; in checked studies, under half of the missing clones stem from an unresolved V gene, and the remainder is unexplained. Present in this sample are 120,000 or so clones, roughly 10% of which were seen just once. The ten largest clonotypes hold 4.6% of the sample. Material: PBMCs. All receptors come from a woman younger than 35 in good health and CMV-seropositive.

This clone was counted only a few times. The rearrangement uses TRBV11-1 and TRBJ1-1; 8 positions match TRBD1. V was pared by 4 bases and J by 4 bases, with 2 bases of the junction left unmatched. CDR3 length: 13 amino acids. CDR1 is SGHAT and CDR2 is FQDESV in the germline V gene (reference sequence). Here the CDR3 reads CASSSGGSTEAFF. The CDR3 bases are TGTGCCAGCAGCTCAGGGGGCAGCACTGAAGCTTTCTTT.

This clone has only a few counts. The rearrangement joins TRBV9 to TRBJ2-5, with unresolved D. There are 15 residues in the CDR3. V dropped 1 base and J dropped 5 bases, with 15 bases sitting between them. The germline CDR1 and CDR2 sequences are SGDLS and YYNGEE. The CDR3 nucleotides are TGTGCCAGCAGCGTACCCTCTTGGCCAGTGGAGACCCAGTACTTC. The encoded protein is CASSVPSWPVETQYF.

The V call is TRBV4-2, the J call TRBJ2-2; D is possibly TRBD1 (6 bases). Per germline, CDR1 LGHNA and CDR2 YNFKEQ. The ends were cut back, 11 bases at V and 2 bases at J, with 18 bases in the middle. This CDR3 is built from 15 residues. The CDR3 loop reads CAAEGDRRNTGELFF. In nucleotides, the CDR3 is TGTGCCGCCGAGGGAGACAGGAGAAACACCGGGGAGCTGTTTTTT.